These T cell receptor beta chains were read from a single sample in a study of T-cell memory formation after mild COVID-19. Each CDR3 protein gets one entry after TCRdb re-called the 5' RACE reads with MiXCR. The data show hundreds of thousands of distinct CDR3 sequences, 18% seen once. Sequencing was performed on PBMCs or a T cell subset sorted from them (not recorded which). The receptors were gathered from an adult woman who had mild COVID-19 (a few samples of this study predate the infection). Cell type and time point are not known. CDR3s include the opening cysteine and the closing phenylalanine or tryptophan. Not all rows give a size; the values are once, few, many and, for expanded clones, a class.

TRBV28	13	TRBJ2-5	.	CASSLRREGTQYF
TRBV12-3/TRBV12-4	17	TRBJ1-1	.	CASSPPLVGQQYTEAFF
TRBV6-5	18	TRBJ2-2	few	CASSYSAPPDRANGELFF
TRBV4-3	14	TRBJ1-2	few	CASSQERRFFGYTF
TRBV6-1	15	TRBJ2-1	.	CASSYGGSSYNEQFF
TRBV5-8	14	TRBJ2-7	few	CASSFVLVSYEQYF
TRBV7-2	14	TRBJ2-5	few	CASSLASYQETQYF
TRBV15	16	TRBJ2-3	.	CATSRVSHRLTDTQYF
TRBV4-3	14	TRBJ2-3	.	CASSQGTGTDTQYF
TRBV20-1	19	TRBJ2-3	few	CSARDTPPLAGGPEDTQYF
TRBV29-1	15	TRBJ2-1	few	CSVENVTVVYNEQFF
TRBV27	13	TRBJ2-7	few	CASSLSLGYEQYF
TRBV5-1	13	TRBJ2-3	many	CASSSGRTDTQYF
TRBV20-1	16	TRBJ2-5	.	CSASGAGQGSQETQYF
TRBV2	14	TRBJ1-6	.	CASSVGSYNSPLHF
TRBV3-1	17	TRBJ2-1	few	CASSRFGTSTAGDEQFF
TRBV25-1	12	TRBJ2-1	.	CASSVGTHEQFF
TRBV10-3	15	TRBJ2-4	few	CAISEFTGAKNIQYF
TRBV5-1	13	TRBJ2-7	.	CASSLALQGEQYF
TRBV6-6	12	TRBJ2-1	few	CASSYTGIEQFF
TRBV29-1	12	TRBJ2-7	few	CSVESGHYEQYF
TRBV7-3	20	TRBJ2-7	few	CASSNPLSDTGTGKSYEQYF
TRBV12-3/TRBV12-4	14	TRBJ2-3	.	CASKRVPSTDTQYF
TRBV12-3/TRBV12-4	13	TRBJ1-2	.	CASTQRAHNGYTF
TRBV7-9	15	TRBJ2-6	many	CASSSLRAGANVLTF
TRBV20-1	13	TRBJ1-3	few	CSAPDRGGNTIYF
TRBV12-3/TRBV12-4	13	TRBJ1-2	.	CASSLGAGDGYTF
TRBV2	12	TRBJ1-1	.	CASKGEVTEAFF
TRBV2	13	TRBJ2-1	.	CASSVTRGNEQFF
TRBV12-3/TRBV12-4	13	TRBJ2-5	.	CASSLVYQETQYF
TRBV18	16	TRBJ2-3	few	CASSRTSGGYYATQYF
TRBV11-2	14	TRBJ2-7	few	CASSFHGPSYEQYF
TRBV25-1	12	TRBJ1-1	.	CASSTGHLEAFF
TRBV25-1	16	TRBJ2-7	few	CASSGNRDRSSYEQYF
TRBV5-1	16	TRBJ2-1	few	CASSPPGTERYNEQFF
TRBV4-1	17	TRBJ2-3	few	CASSPGLAGDITDTQYF
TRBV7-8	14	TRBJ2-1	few	CASSLPPWMNEQFF
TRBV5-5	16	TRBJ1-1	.	CASSSHLQGGSTEAFF
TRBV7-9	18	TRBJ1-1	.	CASSLFFGQNLMNTEAFF
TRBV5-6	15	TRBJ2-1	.	CASSPYASNYNEQFF
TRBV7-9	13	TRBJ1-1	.	CASRDTSNTEAFF
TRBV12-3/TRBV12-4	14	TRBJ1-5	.	CASSSTGSGQPQHF
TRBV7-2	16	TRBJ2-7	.	CASSLVGQGGSYEQYF
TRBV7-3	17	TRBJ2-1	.	CASSLQSLGSPYNEQFF
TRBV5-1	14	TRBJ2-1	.	CASSLAEAYNEQFF
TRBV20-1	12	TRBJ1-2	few	CSARDGTGFPPF
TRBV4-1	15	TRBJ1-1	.	CASSQVVGGNTEAFF
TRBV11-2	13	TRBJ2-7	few	CASSPGHFYEQYF
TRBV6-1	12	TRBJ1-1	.	CASSVGFIGAFF
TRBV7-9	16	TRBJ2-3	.	CASSSRTGRVRDTQYF
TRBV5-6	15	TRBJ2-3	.	CASSLEGIARDTQYF
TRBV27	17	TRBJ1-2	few	CASSLGPRTGGGGGYTF
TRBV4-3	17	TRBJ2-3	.	CASSQDPPASSTDTQYF
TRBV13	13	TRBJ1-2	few	CASSLVEGLGYTF
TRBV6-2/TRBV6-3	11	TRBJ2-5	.	CASSHGKTQYF
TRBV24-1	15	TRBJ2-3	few	CATSVTGGATDTQYF
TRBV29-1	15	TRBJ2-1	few	CSVKGGTSVRNEQFF
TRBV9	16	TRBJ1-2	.	CASSVDAAWASYGYTF